The T cell receptor beta chain under discussion was sequenced for a study of T-cell reconstitution after alpha-beta-depleted transplantation in children. This sample's TCRbeta library carried unique molecular identifier barcodes. Via MiXCR, TCRdb re-called the PCR reads, giving one row per CDR3 protein. Of a few hundred thousand distinct CDR3 sequences in the sample, about a sixth were seen once. This CDR3 comprises 14 residues. CDR1 is SGHVS, CDR2 FQNEAQ, per germline. V was clipped by 5 bases and J by 0 bases, with 11 bases between them. This clonotype has more than one count but fewer than ten. The sequenced sample was PBMCs from the stem cell graft donor, obtained from the stem cell graft. This TCR was sampled from a human donor who donated a stem cell graft to a child with acute lymphoblastic leukemia. The rearrangement links TRBV7-8 to TRBJ2-7; D possibly corresponds to TRBD1 (6 bases). CDR3 nucleotides: TGTGCCAGCAGCGTAGGACAGACCTCCTACGAGCAGTACTTC. Protein sequence: CASSVGQTSYEQYF.